The sequence of this T cell receptor (beta chain) was determined in a study of a mutant IDH1 vaccine in newly diagnosed glioma. About this clone: The antigen is undetermined.

Germline assignment: CDR1 SGHTA and CDR2 FQGNSA. The CDR3 consists of 14 residues. Trimming shortened V by 1 base and J by 1 base, and 8 bases separated the two germline ends. Described time point: week 47, end of study. Alongside topical imiquimod, each dose of vaccine comprised 300 ug of mutant IDH1 20-mer peptide. The method was immunoSEQ multiplex PCR; TCRdb's version includes in-frame clones alone and lacks a portion of them. The sample yields over 50,000 clones, 76% seen once. The chain has TRBV7-2 and TRBJ2-7; D is perhaps TRBD1 (6 bases). This receptor was identified in a woman aged 40 to 50 with glioma. Some clones in this sample may be carry-over from other donors' samples. The sample here was PBMCs, taken from a glioma patient whose treatment included an IDH1 peptide vaccine. The CDR3 sequence: CASSLDRESYEQYF. For the CDR3, the DNA is TGTGCCAGCAGCTTAGACAGGGAGTCCTACGAGCAGTACTTC.